The 26 T cell receptor beta chains given below trace back to one sample, sequenced in a study of blood T cell repertoires in COVID-19. Sequenced by immunoSEQ multiplex PCR; TCRdb stores in-frame clones only, minus some. Of about 400,000 clones listed, roughly 90% are singletons. The specimen was PBMCs or T cells enriched from blood (not recorded which). The receptors derive from a woman younger than 45 with acute COVID-19.

The rearrangement joins TRBV5-1 to TRBJ1-1, with D uncertain. Germline V lookup: CDR1 SGHRS, CDR2 YFSETQ. The CDR3 is 15 residues long. V was clipped by 0 bases and J by 3 bases, with 12 bases between them. The CDR3 protein is CASSLVGSGYTEAFF. The CDR3 DNA reads as TGCGCCAGCAGCTTGGTCGGGAGTGGATACACTGAAGCTTTCTTT.

The chain links TRBV18 to TRBJ2-5; TRBD1 agrees at 11 bases. The CDR3 spans 16 residues. V was clipped by 3 bases and J by 5 bases; unmatched bases: 8. CDR1 KGHSH and CDR2 LQKENI come from the germline V gene. The CDR3 DNA is TGTGCCAGCTCACCCTCGCTGGGACAGGGGGAGGAGACCCAGTACTTC. Protein: CASSPSLGQGEETQYF.

This clone was seen a single time. This chain uses TRBV6-4 with TRBJ2-3; D may be TRBD2 (6 bases). The CDR3 runs 15 residues. V lost 6 bases and J 2 bases, leaving 15 bases between the germline ends. From germline, CDR1 is MRHNA and CDR2 SNTAGT. CDR3 DNA sequence: TGTGCCAGCAGGGCCTCGGACTATCCCACAGATACGCAGTATTTT. Translated: CASRASDYPTDTQYF.

The chain links TRBV24-1 to TRBJ1-2; 7 nucleotides match TRBD1. The CDR3 has 14 residues. The V segment lost 4 bases and the J segment 3 bases; nucleotides outside the gene matches: 4. Germline V lookup: CDR1 KGHDR, CDR2 SFDVKD. In DNA form, the CDR3 reads TGTGCCACCAGTGACCCACAGGGGTACTATGGCTACACCTTC. Translating it yields CATSDPQGYYGYTF.

The genes are TRBV29-1 and TRBJ1-2; 11 bases line up with TRBD1. V was clipped by 0 bases and J by 1 base; unmatched bases: 4. The CDR3 loop spans 16 amino acids. Germline loops: CDR1 SQVTM, CDR2 ANQGSEA. CDR3 bases: TGCAGCGTTGAAGACGGACAGGGGGCGCTTAACTATGGCTACACCTTC. Protein: CSVEDGQGALNYGYTF.

The V and J genes are TRBV6-2 or TRBV6-3 and TRBJ2-1; 8 bases align to TRBD2. CDR3 length: 15 amino acids. From germline, CDR1 is MNHEY and CDR2 SVGEGT. With V trimmed by 0 bases and J by 8 bases, 6 bases remained unmatched. The CDR3 DNA is TGTGCCAGCAGTTACTCCGTCGGGGGGGTCCATGAGCAGTTCTTC. It translates to CASSYSVGGVHEQFF.

This chain joins TRBV6-4 and TRBJ2-1; the match to TRBD1 covers 7 bases. The V segment lost 5 bases and the J segment 8 bases; nucleotides outside the gene matches: 3. The CDR3 sequence is 12 residues long. Germline V gene sequence: CDR1 MRHNA, CDR2 SNTAGT. The CDR3 spells CASSPQGDEQFF. Here the CDR3 DNA reads TGTGCCAGCAGTCCGCAGGGGGATGAGCAGTTCTTC.

The rearrangement uses TRBV14 and TRBJ1-1; D not resolved. CDR3 length equals 15 residues. Looked up from germline, CDR1 is SGHDN and CDR2 is FVKESK. Trimming stripped 1 base from V and 1 base from J, with 10 bases between. The CDR3 bases are TGTGCCAGCAGCCAAGTCGGGAGCGAGAACACTGAAGCTTTCTTT. Its translation is CASSQVGSENTEAFF.

The chain recombines TRBV9 with TRBJ2-3, with D possibly TRBD2 on 7 matching bases. V lost 4 bases and J lost 2, with 14 bases in between. The CDR3 is 15 residues long. CDR1 is SGDLS, CDR2 YYNGEE, per germline. The CDR3 sequence is CASSPLAGATDTQYF. In DNA form, the CDR3 reads TGTGCCAGCAGCCCCCTGGCGGGGGCCACAGATACGCAGTATTTT.

The chain joins TRBV21-1 to TRBJ2-5; the table's D call, TRBD2, has no DNA check behind it. TRBV21-1 has pseudogene status. This CDR3 region has 17 residues. The CDR3 region is CASYRVPRGGIQETQYF. DNA of the CDR3: TGTGCCAGCTATAGGGTGCCCCGGGGGGGAATCCAAGAGACCCAGTACTTC.

The gene calls are TRBV11-2 and TRBJ2-7; TRBD1 agrees at 7 bases. Trimming cost V 3 bases and J 2 bases; bases outside gene matches: 7. This CDR3 spans 15 amino acids. Germline V lookup: CDR1 SGHAT, CDR2 FQNNGV. The CDR3 DNA reads TGTGCCAGCAGCTTGACACGGACAGGAGCCTACGAGCAGTACTTC. Translated: CASSLTRTGAYEQYF.

In this sample, this clone turned up once. Written as DNA, the CDR3 is TGTGCCAGCAGCGTAGACCTAGCGAACTCCTACAATGAGCAGTTCTTC. It codes for CASSVDLANSYNEQFF. The chain combines TRBV9 with TRBJ2-1; the D gene is possibly TRBD2 (6 bases). The V end was cut by 0 bases, the J end by 0 bases, with 10 bases between. CDR3 size: 16 residues. Per germline, CDR1 SGDLS and CDR2 YYNGEE.

The gene calls are TRBV7-9 and TRBJ2-2, with TRBD2 matching 9 bases. The germline CDR1 and CDR2 sequences are SEHNR and FQNEAQ (reference sequence). This CDR3 contains 16 residues. Trimming removed 1 base from V and 4 bases from J; junction bases left unmatched: 4. The CDR3 loop reads CASSLGSGGTTGELFF. In DNA, the CDR3 is TGTGCCAGCAGCTTAGGCAGCGGGGGGACCACCGGGGAGCTGTTTTTT.

The chain employs TRBV27 and TRBJ2-5, with 7 positions matching TRBD1. Germline V lookup: CDR1 MNHEY, CDR2 SMNVEV (reference sequence). V shed 5 bases, J shed 5 bases, and the junction held 8 bases outside the gene matches. The CDR3 sequence is 14 residues long. The CDR3 sequence is CASSPIDRVETQYF. CDR3 DNA: TGTGCCAGCAGTCCGATCGACAGGGTGGAGACCCAGTACTTC.

The gene calls are TRBV7-2 and TRBJ2-1; TRBD2 agrees at 9 bases. Germline V gene lookup returns CDR1 SGHTA and CDR2 FQGNSA. Trimming took 3 bases from V and 4 from J; bases not matched to a gene: 10. This CDR3 has 17 amino acids. Here the CDR3 reads CASSFPPGGGDYNEQFF. CDR3 DNA sequence: TGTGCCAGCAGCTTTCCCCCCGGCGGGGGGGATTACAATGAGCAGTTCTTC.

The V gene is TRBV7-9, the J gene TRBJ2-7, with D possibly TRBD1 on 6 matching bases. The CDR3 totals 13 residues. Trimming removed 1 base from V and 6 bases from J, with 10 bases in between. Per the germline V gene, CDR1 is SEHNR and CDR2 is FQNEAQ (reference sequence). CDR3 bases: TGTGCCAGCAGCTTAGGGTCAGGGGTCGAGCAGTACTTC. Translating it yields CASSLGSGVEQYF.

Only a few counts were recorded for this clone. The chain links TRBV3-1 (or the pseudogene TRBV3-2) to TRBJ2-7, with D unclear. Trimming took 1 base from V and 4 from J, leaving 2 bases between them. Germline V gene data show CDR1 as LGHDT and CDR2 as YNNKEL (reference sequence). The CDR3 is 11 amino acids. DNA for the CDR3: TGTGCCAGCAGCCAAGCGTACGAGCAGTACTTC. Protein product: CASSQAYEQYF.

The gene calls are TRBV21-1 and TRBJ2-7; TRBD2, as called in the table, went unchecked against the DNA. TRBV21-1 is a pseudogene. The CDR3 extends over 18 amino acids. The CDR3, as DNA: TGTGCCAGCATCCTTTGGACTAGCGGGGGGCTATTAACCTACGAGCAGTACTTC. Translated: CASILWTSGGLLTYEQYF.

The V gene is TRBV24-1, the J gene TRBJ2-7; 11 bases map to TRBD1. The CDR3 contains 17 residues. Germline V lookup: CDR1 KGHDR, CDR2 SFDVKD. V lost 2 bases and J lost 3; bases outside the gene matches: 8. The CDR3 sequence: CATSDSVGTGGIYEQYF. The CDR3 region has the DNA TGTGCCACCAGTGATTCGGTCGGGACAGGGGGGATCTACGAGCAGTACTTC.

V is TRBV24-1 and J is TRBJ2-1, with a tentative D call TRBD1 (5 bases). This CDR3 has 15 residues. CDR1 KGHDR and CDR2 SFDVKD come from the germline V gene. The V gene lost 0 bases and the J gene lost 3 bases, with 8 bases spanning the gap. For the CDR3, the DNA is TGTGCCACCAGTGATTTGTGGACAAACTACAATGAGCAGTTCTTC. Its protein product is CATSDLWTNYNEQFF.

J is TRBJ2-7 and V is TRBV7-3; tentative D call: TRBD2 (5 bases). V dropped 2 bases and J dropped 3 bases, with 8 bases sitting between them. Germline V gene data show CDR1 as SGHTA and CDR2 as FQGTGA. The CDR3 totals 13 residues. DNA of the CDR3: TGTGCCAGCAGCTTAGAGGCGGGCTACGAGCAGTACTTC. Amino acid sequence: CASSLEAGYEQYF.

This chain uses TRBV6-6 with TRBJ1-4; D gene uncertain. This CDR3 is 14 amino acids long. Germline values: CDR1 MNHNY, CDR2 SVGAGI (reference sequence). Between the trimmed V and J ends, which lost 0 bases and 13 bases, there was a span of 15 bases. The CDR3 loop is CASSYSREGQGLFF. CDR3 DNA: TGTGCCAGCAGTTACTCGAGGGAGGGCCAAGGACTGTTTTTT.

This chain links TRBV10-3 with TRBJ2-1, with TRBD2 matching over 9 bases. The CDR3 has 18 residues. With V trimmed by 3 bases and J by 4 bases, 13 bases remained unmatched. Per germline, CDR1 ENHRY and CDR2 SYGVKD. The CDR3 DNA is TGTGCCATCAGTGAAGTATTAGCGGGGGCCGGAGGGTACAATGAGCAGTTCTTC. Amino acid sequence: CAISEVLAGAGGYNEQFF.

This chain joins TRBV7-9 and TRBJ1-1; perhaps TRBD1 as D (5 bases). V was pared by 0 bases and J by 5 bases, with 7 bases between. The CDR3 sequence is 13 residues long. Germline assignment: CDR1 SEHNR and CDR2 FQNEAQ (reference sequence). The chain's CDR3 is CASSLAEGTEAFF. As DNA, the CDR3 is TGTGCCAGCAGCTTAGCGGAGGGGACTGAAGCTTTCTTT.

The V gene is TRBV15, the J gene TRBJ1-1; D is perhaps TRBD1 (5 bases). CDR3 size: 14 residues. Germline V gene data show CDR1 as LNHNV and CDR2 as YYDKDF (reference sequence). V lost 2 bases and J lost 2, with 9 bases in between. CDR3 loop: CATSRSGGNTEAFF. The CDR3 DNA reads as TGTGCCACCAGCAGATCGGGGGGAAACACTGAAGCTTTCTTT.

The chain couples TRBV3-1 (or the pseudogene TRBV3-2) to TRBJ1-2, with D perhaps matching TRBD1 (6 bases). Trimming took 0 bases from V and 4 from J, leaving 12 bases between them. The CDR3 extends over 15 amino acids. In germline, CDR1 is LGHDT, CDR2 YNNKEL (reference sequence). The CDR3 region is CASSQDPRGAYGYTF. The CDR3 region has the DNA TGTGCCAGCAGCCAAGACCCCAGGGGCGCCTATGGCTACACCTTC.